The clone carrying this TCR beta chain appeared a single time. The data stem from a study of blood T cell repertoires in COVID-19. Across the study: Samples came from the United States, Italy and Spain, spanning acute and convalescent COVID-19.

Clones were sequenced by immunoSEQ multiplex PCR, and TCRdb holds only the in-frame ones, with some missing. The table shows around 260,000 clones, with approximately 86% occurring only once. Trimming shortened V by 8 bases and J by 2 bases, and 18 bases separated the two germline ends. Per germline, CDR1 ENHRY and CDR2 SYGVKD. This CDR3 contains 15 residues. Enrolment of Seattle patients took place during active infection, and they were followed longitudinally. The rearrangement joins TRBV10-3 to TRBJ1-1; TRBD1 might be the D (6 bases). The specimen sequenced was peripheral blood. This sequence was found in a human donor with COVID-19, enrolled during active disease. The donor label of this sample is uncertain. The CDR3: CAILPSWGQNTEAFF. The CDR3 region has the DNA TGTGCCATCCTACCGTCGTGGGGGCAAAACACTGAAGCTTTCTTT.